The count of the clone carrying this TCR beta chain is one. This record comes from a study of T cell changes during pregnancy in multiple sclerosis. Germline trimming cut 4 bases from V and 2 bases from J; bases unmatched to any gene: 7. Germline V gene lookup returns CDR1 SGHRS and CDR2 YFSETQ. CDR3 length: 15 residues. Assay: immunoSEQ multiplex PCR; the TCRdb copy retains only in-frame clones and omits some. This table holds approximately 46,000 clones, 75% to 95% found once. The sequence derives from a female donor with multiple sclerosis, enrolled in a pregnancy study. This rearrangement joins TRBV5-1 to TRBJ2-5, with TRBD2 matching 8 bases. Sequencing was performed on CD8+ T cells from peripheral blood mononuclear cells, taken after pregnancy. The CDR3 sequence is CASSPEAGAQETQYF. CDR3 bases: TGCGCCAGCAGCCCCGAAGCGGGAGCGCAAGAGACCCAGTACTTC. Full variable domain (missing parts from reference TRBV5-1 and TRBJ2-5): KAGVTQTPRYLIKTRGQQVTLSCSPISGHRSVSWYQQTPGQGLQFLFEYFSETQRNKGNFPGRFSGRQFSNSRSEMNVSTLELGDSALYLCASSPEAGAQETQYFGPGTRLLVL.